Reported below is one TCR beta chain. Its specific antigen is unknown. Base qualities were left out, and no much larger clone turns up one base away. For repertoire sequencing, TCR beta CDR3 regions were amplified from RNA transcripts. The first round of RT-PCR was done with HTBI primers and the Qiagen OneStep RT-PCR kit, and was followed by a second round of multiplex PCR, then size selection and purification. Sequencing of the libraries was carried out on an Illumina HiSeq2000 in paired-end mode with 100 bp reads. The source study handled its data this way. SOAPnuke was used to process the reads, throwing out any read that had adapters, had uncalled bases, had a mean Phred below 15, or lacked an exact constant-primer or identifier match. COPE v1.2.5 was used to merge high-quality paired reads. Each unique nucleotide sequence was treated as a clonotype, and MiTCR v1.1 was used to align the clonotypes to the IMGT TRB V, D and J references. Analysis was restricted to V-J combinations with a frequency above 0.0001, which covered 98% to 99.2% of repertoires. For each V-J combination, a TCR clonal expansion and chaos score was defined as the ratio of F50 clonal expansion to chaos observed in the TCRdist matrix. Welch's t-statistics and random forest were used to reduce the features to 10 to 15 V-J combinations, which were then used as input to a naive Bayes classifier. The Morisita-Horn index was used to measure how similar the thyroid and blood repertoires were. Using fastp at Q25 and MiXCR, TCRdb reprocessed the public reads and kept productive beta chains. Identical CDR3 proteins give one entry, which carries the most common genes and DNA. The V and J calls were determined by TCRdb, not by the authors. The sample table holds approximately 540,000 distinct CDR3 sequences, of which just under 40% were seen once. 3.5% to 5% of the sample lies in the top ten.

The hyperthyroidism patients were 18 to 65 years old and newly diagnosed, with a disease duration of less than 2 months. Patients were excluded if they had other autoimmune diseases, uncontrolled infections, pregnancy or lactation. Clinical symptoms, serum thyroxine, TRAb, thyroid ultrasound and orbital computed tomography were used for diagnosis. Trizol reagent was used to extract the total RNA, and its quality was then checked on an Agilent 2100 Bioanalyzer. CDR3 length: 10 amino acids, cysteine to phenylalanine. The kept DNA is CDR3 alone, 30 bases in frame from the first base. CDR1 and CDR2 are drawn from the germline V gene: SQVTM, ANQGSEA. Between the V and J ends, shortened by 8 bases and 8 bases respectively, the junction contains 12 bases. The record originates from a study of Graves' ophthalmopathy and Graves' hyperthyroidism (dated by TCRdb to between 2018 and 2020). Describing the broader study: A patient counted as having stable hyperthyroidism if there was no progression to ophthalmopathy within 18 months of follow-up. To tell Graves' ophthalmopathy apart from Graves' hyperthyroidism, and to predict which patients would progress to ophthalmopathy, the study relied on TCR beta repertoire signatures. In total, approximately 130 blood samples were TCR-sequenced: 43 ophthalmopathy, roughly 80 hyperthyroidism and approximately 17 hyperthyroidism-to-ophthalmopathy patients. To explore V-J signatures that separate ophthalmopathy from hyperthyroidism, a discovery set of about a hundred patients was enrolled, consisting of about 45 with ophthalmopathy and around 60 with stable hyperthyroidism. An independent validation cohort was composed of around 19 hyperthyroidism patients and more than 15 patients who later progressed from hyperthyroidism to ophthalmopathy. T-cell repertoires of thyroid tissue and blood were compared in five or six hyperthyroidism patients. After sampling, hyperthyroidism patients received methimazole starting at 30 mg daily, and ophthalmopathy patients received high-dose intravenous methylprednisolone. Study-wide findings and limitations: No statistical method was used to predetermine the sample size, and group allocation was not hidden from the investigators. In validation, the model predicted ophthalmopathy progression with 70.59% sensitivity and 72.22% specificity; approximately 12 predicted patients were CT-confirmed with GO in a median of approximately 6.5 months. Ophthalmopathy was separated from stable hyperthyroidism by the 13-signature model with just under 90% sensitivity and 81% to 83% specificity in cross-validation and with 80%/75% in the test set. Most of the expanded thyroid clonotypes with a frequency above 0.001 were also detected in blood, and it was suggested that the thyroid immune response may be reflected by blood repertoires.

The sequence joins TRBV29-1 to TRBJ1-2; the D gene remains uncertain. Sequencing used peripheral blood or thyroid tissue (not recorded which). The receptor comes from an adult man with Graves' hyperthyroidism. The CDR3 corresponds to CSLSRVGYTF. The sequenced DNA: TGCAGCTTAAGTAGGGTCGGCTACACCTTC.